Shown below are 7 T cell receptor beta chains from a single sample sequenced in a study of control samples from healthy donors and cancer patients. Generated by immunoSEQ multiplex PCR, the TCRdb table keeps only in-frame clones and is missing some. The data show approximately 72,000 clones, 89% seen once. The specimen sequenced was blood. All receptors derive from a man between 50 and 59 years old in good health.

V usage is TRBV15 and J usage is TRBJ2-5; D may be TRBD2 (6 bases). Germline CDR1 is LNHNV and CDR2 is YYDKDF (reference sequence). V dropped 7 bases and J dropped 2 bases, with 14 bases sitting between them. The CDR3 extends over 14 amino acids. CDR3 sequence reads: CATTLGGSQETQYF. As DNA, the CDR3 is TGTGCCACCACCCTTGGGGGGTCGCAAGAGACCCAGTACTTC.

The V call is TRBV4-1, the J call TRBJ2-5, with D possibly matching TRBD1 (5 bases). The CDR3 length is 14 residues. Trimming left V 3 bases short and J 1 base short, with 9 bases between. The germline CDR1 and CDR2 sequences are MGHRA and YSYEKL. For the CDR3, the DNA is TGCGCCAGCAGCCAGGGGCCCAGCCAAGAGACCCAGTACTTC. It yields the protein CASSQGPSQETQYF.

The gene calls are TRBV7-6 and TRBJ2-3; 11 nucleotides align to TRBD1. Germline V CDR1 and CDR2: SGHVS, FNYEAQ. This CDR3 is built from 16 residues. V dropped 5 bases and J dropped 4; count of bases not matched to a gene: 8. CDR3 sequence reads: CASSRAGTGGPDTQYF. CDR3 coding DNA: TGTGCCAGCAGCCGAGCCGGGACAGGGGGACCAGATACGCAGTATTTT.

This clone was detected only a few times. The chain links TRBV11-2 to TRBJ1-1; 7 positions agree with TRBD1. Germline V gene sequence: CDR1 SGHAT, CDR2 FQNNGV. The CDR3 loop spans 14 amino acids. Trimming took 3 bases from V and 8 from J; bases not matched to a gene: 9. The CDR3 nucleotides read TGTGCCAGCAGCTTTGTTAATTCAGGGGGGGAAGCTTTCTTT. Its translation is CASSFVNSGGEAFF.

The CDR3 region has the DNA TGTGCCAGCCACAGGAAACAGAATTCACCCCTCCACTTT. Its translation is CASHRKQNSPLHF. The chain couples TRBV19 to TRBJ1-6; weak D call: TRBD1 (5 bases). Per the germline V gene, CDR1 is LNHDA and CDR2 is SQIVND (reference sequence). Between the trimmed V and J ends, which lost 9 bases and 7 bases, there was a span of 13 bases. The CDR3 consists of 13 residues.

The chain uses TRBV9 and TRBJ2-1, with 7 bases aligning to TRBD2. Germline V gene lookup returns CDR1 SGDLS and CDR2 YYNGEE. This CDR3 region has 16 residues. Trimming removed 0 bases from V and 3 bases from J; junction bases left unmatched: 6. The CDR3 coding sequence is TGTGCCAGCAGCGTAGATCCAGCGGGGAGCTACAATGAGCAGTTCTTC. It yields the protein CASSVDPAGSYNEQFF.

CDR3 residues: CASSPPSGNAPSGANVLTF. The CDR3 region has the DNA TGTGCCAGCAGCCCTCCCTCGGGGAATGCCCCCTCTGGGGCCAACGTCCTGACTTTC. The chain uses TRBV7-3 and TRBJ2-6; weak D call: TRBD2 (5 bases). Looked up from germline, CDR1 is SGHTA and CDR2 is FQGTGA. This CDR3 comprises 19 residues. V lost 5 bases, J lost 0 bases, and 20 bases lay in between. The variable domain in full, completed from reference TRBV7-3 and TRBJ2-6, reads GAGVSQTPSNKVTEKGKYVELRCDPISGHTALYWYRQSLGQGPEFLIYFQGTGAADDSGLPNDRFFAVRPEGSVSTLKIQRTERGDSAVYLCASSPPSGNAPSGANVLTFGAGSRLTVL.